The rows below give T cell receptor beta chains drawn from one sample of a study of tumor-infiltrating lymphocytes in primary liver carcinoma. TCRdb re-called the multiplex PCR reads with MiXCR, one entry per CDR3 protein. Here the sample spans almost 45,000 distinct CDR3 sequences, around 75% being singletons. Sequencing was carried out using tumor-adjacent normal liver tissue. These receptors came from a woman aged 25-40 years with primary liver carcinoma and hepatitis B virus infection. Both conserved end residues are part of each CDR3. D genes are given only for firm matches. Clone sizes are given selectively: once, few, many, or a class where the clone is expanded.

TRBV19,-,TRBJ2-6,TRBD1,TGTGCCAGTAGTAGAGGGGGCAATGGGGCCAACGTCCTGACTTTC,CASSRGGNGANVLTF
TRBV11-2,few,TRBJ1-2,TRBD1,TGTGCCAGCACTCAGGGGGGGGGTCGACGCTACACCTTT,CASTQGGGRRYTF
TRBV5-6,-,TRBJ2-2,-,TGTGCCAGCAGCTTGACAGCCAGAATCACCGGGAAGCTGTTTTTT,CASSLTARITGKLFF
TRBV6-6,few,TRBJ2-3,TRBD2,TGTGCTAGCAGTTTTACTTCCGGGACTAGCTTAGATACGCAGTATTTT,CASSFTSGTSLDTQYF
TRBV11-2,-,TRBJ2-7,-,TGTGCCAGCAGCTTACAGATGGTCTACGAGCAGTACTTC,CASSLQMVYEQYF
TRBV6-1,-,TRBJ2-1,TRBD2,TGTACCAGCAGTGAAGGGTTAGCGGGGGGCCATGAGCAGTTCTTC,CTSSEGLAGGHEQFF
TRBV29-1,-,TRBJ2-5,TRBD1,TGCAGCGCGACAGGGGAGATGGGTTCTGCGGTGGAGACCCTGTGCTTC,CSATGEMGSAVETLCF
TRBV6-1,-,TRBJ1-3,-,TGTGCCATTAGTGAAGCCGCAGGGACCTCTGGAAACACCATATATTTT,CAISEAAGTSGNTIYF
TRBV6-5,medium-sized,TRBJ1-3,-,TGTGCCAGCAGTCCACGATCAGGCGGGTCCCGAAACACCATATATTTT,CASSPRSGGSRNTIYF
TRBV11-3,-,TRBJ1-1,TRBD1,TGTGCCTGCGGTCAGGGGGCGCCAATTTCCACTGAAGCTTTCTTT,CACGQGAPISTEAFF
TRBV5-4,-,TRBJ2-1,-,TGTGCCAGCAGCTTTATTGGGGGAGAGGATGAGCAGTCCTTC,CASSFIGGEDEQSF
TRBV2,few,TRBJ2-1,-,TGTGCCAGCAGTGACGGGACTGGAGAGCAGTTCTTC,CASSDGTGEQFF
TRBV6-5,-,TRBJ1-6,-,TGTGCCAGCAGTTTCCGCCGGGACGGGGGTTCACCCATCCACTTT,CASSFRRDGGSPIHF
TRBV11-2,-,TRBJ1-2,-,TGTGCCAGCAGCGGACAGTCCTATGGCTACACCTTC,CASSGQSYGYTF
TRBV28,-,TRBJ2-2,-,TGTGCCACCGCAAGGTGCGAAGAAACCGGTGAGCTGTTTTTT,CATARCEETGELFF
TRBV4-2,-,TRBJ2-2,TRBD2,TGTGCCAGCAGCCATGATTTAGGAGTAGCGGGAGGTCCCGGAGAGCTGTTTTTT,CASSHDLGVAGGPGELFF
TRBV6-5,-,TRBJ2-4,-,TGTGCCAGCAGTATGTCCATACGGGGCATCCAGTACTTC,CASSMSIRGIQYF
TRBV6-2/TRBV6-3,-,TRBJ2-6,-,TGTGCCAGCAGTTATCTCGGCCCTGGGGCTAACGTCCTGACTTTC,CASSYLGPGANVLTF
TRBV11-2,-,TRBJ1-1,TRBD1,TGTGCCAGCAGTCCCGGGACAGAAGCCCTCTTT,CASSPGTEALF
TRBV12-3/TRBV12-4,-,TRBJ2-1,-,TGTGCCAGCAGTTTCGGAGGGACAGACGATGAGCAGTTCTTC,CASSFGGTDDEQFF
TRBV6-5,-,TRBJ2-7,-,TGTGCCAGCAGCCGAACAGGGAACGAGCAGTATTTC,CASSRTGNEQYF
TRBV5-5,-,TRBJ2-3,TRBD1,TGTGCCGGCAGCCCCGGGACAGGGGGCACAGATACACAGTATTTT,CAGSPGTGGTDTQYF
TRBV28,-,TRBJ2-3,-,TGTGCCGGCAGTTTTGTGGATTACATAGATACGCAGTATTTT,CAGSFVDYIDTQYF
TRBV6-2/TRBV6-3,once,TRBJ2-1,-,TGTGCCAGCAGTCCGGGGTTAACAGGCCACCATTTTAACAATGAGCAGTTCTTC,CASSPGLTGHHFNNEQFF
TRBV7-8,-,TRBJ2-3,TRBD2,TGTGCCAGCAGTTTAGGAGCGGGAGGGCCTGGTGATATGAAGTATTTT,CASSLGAGGPGDMKYF
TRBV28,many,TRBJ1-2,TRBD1,TGTGCCAGCAGTCTTCCCCCGGGACAGGGGCCCTATGGCTACACCTTC,CASSLPPGQGPYGYTF
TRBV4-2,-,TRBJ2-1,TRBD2,TGTGCCAGCACCCACAGCAAAGGGACTAGCGTATACAATGAGCAGTTCTTC,CASTHSKGTSVYNEQFF
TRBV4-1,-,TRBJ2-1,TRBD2,TGCGTCAGCAGCCTAGCGGGCACCGACAATGAGCAGTTCTTT,CVSSLAGTDNEQFF
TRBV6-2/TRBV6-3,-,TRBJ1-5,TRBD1,TGTGGCAGCAGTTACGGAGCAGGGGGAAGCAATCTGCCCCAGCATTTT,CGSSYGAGGSNLPQHF
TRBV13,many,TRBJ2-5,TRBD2,TGTGCCAGCAGCTTAGCCCTAGCGGGAGGGGAAGAGACCCAGTACTTC,CASSLALAGGEETQYF
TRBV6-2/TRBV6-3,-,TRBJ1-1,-,TGCGCCAGCAATACCACACAGAGTTTGCCTGAAGCTTTCTTT,CASNTTQSLPEAFF
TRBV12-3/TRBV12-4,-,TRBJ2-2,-,TGTGCTAGCAAACAGTTGGGGCAGGGCAAGGACGGGGAGCTGTTTTTT,CASKQLGQGKDGELFF